Presented here are 9 T cell receptor beta chains from one specimen sequenced in a study of neurological immune-mediated disorders. TCRdb ran MiXCR on the 5' RACE reads and lists one entry per CDR3 protein. This table holds approximately 60,000 distinct CDR3 sequences, roughly 4.3% found once. Material: PBMCs. The receptors originated from a man aged 50 or older with multiple sclerosis.

This clonotype came up a few times. V gene TRBV20-1 combines with J gene TRBJ2-1; maybe TRBD2 (6 bases). The CDR3 covers 14 residues. CDR1 is DFQATT and CDR2 is SNEGSKA in the germline V gene (reference sequence). The germline V and J ends were trimmed by 6 bases and 5 bases, with 17 bases remaining between them. The CDR3 loop reads CSAVGTSLHNEQFF. DNA of the CDR3: TGCAGTGCGGTCGGGACTTCTCTACACAATGAGCAGTTCTTC.

This clonotype was seen ten or more times. This chain connects TRBV10-1 to TRBJ1-4, with D unresolved. Per germline, CDR1 WNHNN and CDR2 SYGVQD (reference sequence). CDR3 length: 14 residues. Trimming shortened V by 3 bases and J by 6 bases, and 11 bases separated the two germline ends. CDR3 nucleotide sequence: TGCGCCAGCAGTGAAAAGGGATCCGATGAAAAACTGTTTTTT. It yields the protein CASSEKGSDEKLFF.

This clonotype was found many times. The chain employs TRBV11-2 and TRBJ2-7; D uncertain. The germline V gene encodes CDR1 SGHAT and CDR2 FQNNGV. The CDR3 loop spans 14 amino acids. V lost 7 bases and J 0 bases, leaving 13 bases between the germline ends. The DNA of the CDR3 is TGTGCCAGCAACCCATCCCCGACCTCCTACGAGCAGTACTTC. It translates to CASNPSPTSYEQYF.

This clonotype appeared many times. The V and J genes are TRBV15 and TRBJ2-3, with 8 bases fitting TRBD1. The CDR3 has 13 amino acids. The germline V gene encodes CDR1 LNHNV and CDR2 YYDKDF (reference sequence). Unmatched junction bases numbered 2, after V lost 8 bases and J lost 1 base. The CDR3 loop is CATWGQGTDTQYF. CDR3 DNA sequence: TGTGCCACCTGGGGACAGGGCACAGATACGCAGTATTTT. Full variable domain (missing parts from reference TRBV15 and TRBJ2-3): DAMVIQNPRYQVTQFGKPVTLSCSQTLNHNVMYWYQQKSSQAPKLLFHYYDKDFNNEADTPDNFQSRRPNTSFCFLDIRSPGLGDTAMYLCATWGQGTDTQYFGPGTRLTVL.

The chain links TRBV28 to TRBJ1-1, with D hard to call. The germline CDR1 and CDR2 sequences are MDHEN and SYDVKM. The CDR3 runs to 15 residues. Between the trimmed V and J ends, which lost 2 bases and 2 bases, there was a span of 12 bases. The DNA of the CDR3 is TGTGCCAGCAGTTTAATGGGCAGATATAACACTGAAGCTTTCTTT. It translates to CASSLMGRYNTEAFF.

A remark on this clonotype: Relative to the germline gene, one junction end is altered; a read error may explain this. The J gene is TRBJ1-6, the V gene TRBV5-1; 8 nucleotides align to TRBD1. Germline loops: CDR1 SGHRS, CDR2 YFSETQ. The CDR3 is 15 residues long. Here the CDR3 reads CASSSGQGRNSPLHF. CDR3 DNA: TGCGCCAGTAGCTCTGGACAGGGTAGAAATTCACCCCTCCACTTT.

This clonotype occurred many times. DNA of the CDR3: TGTGCCAGCAGTTACGCGCCGGGGGGAGTCGAGCAGTACTTC. The encoded protein is CASSYAPGGVEQYF. This rearrangement joins TRBV6-5 to TRBJ2-7, with 7 bases identical to TRBD2. Germline CDR1 reads MNHEY; CDR2 reads SVGAGI. This CDR3 region has 14 residues. Losses at the gene ends were 2 bases for V and 6 bases for J; bases not matched to a gene: 7.

This clonotype was seen many times. V is TRBV7-7 and J is TRBJ2-3; no clear D gene. This CDR3 has 13 amino acids. V shed 2 bases and J shed 5 bases, with 8 bases lying between them. Germline V gene lookup returns CDR1 SSHAT and CDR2 FNYEAQ (reference sequence). CDR3 region: CASSLWRGDTQYF. CDR3 sequence (DNA): TGTGCCAGCAGCTTATGGCGAGGAGATACGCAGTATTTT.

This clonotype occurred a few times. The rearrangement links TRBV29-1 to TRBJ1-1; D unresolved. Trimming stripped 1 base from V and 5 bases from J, with 8 bases between. This CDR3 region has 12 residues. The germline V gene encodes CDR1 SQVTM and CDR2 ANQGSEA. The chain's CDR3 is CSVEVRRTEAFF. DNA of the CDR3: TGCAGCGTTGAAGTACGTAGGACTGAAGCTTTCTTT.